The 26 T cell receptor beta chains reported below all come from one sample, sequenced in a study of beta chain features in type 1 diabetes. Study-level results: Type 1 diabetes patients had moderately but significantly shorter TCRB CDR3s in all four CD4+ subsets.

As every portion of the isolated RNA was reverse transcribed, the sequencing read expressed TCRB transcripts. Sequenced by immunoSEQ multiplex PCR; TCRdb stores in-frame clones only, minus some. The sample carries 100,000 to 150,000 clones, around 10% recorded once. No cognate antigen is known for these TCRs. The sequencing sample was made of central memory CD4+ T cells from blood. These receptors were collected from a man aged 25 to 40 with type 1 diabetes.

J is TRBJ2-1 and V is TRBV2; D remains ambiguous. Germline CDR1 reads SNHLY; CDR2 reads FYNNEI. The V gene lost 6 bases and the J gene lost 0 bases, with 12 bases spanning the gap. This CDR3 has 15 residues. The CDR3 bases are TGTGCCAGCAGGTCACTTGAGAGCTCCTACAATGAGCAGTTCTTC. Its translation: CASRSLESSYNEQFF.

V and J are TRBV5-1 and TRBJ2-7; the D gene is possibly TRBD2 (5 bases). The V end lost 2 bases, the J end lost 5 bases, and 11 bases lay between the germline ends. The germline V gene encodes CDR1 SGHRS and CDR2 YFSETQ. The CDR3 has 13 amino acids. This CDR3 reads CASSLLGFDEQYF. The DNA of the CDR3 is TGCGCCAGCAGCTTACTAGGTTTTGACGAGCAGTACTTC.

This clone was seen many times. CDR3 sequence (DNA): TGTGCCAGCAGTGCTACTTCCTCTGGAAACACCATATATTTT. Amino acids: CASSATSSGNTIYF. The V and J genes are TRBV7-3 and TRBJ1-3; unclear D gene. V lost 6 bases, J lost 0 bases, and 9 bases lay in between. From germline, CDR1 is SGHTA and CDR2 FQGTGA. This CDR3 comprises 14 residues.

This clone was observed a few times. This rearrangement joins TRBV7-2 to TRBJ1-2; 8 bases line up with TRBD1. The CDR3 has 16 amino acids. CDR1 is SGHTA and CDR2 is FQGNSA in the germline V gene. Trimming at V came to 1 base and at J to 4 bases, leaving 8 bases not matched to a gene. The CDR3 coding sequence is TGTGCCAGCAGCTTAGTAGGACAGGGATCTCCCTATGGCTACACCTTC. It translates to CASSLVGQGSPYGYTF. The full variable domain, completed using reference TRBV7-2 and TRBJ1-2, is GAGVSQSPSNKVTEKGKDVELRCDPISGHTALYWYRQSLGQGLEFLIYFQGNSAPDKSGLPSDRFSAERTGGSVSTLTIQRTQQEDSAVYLCASSLVGQGSPYGYTFGSGTRLTVV.

The rearrangement joins TRBV7-3 to TRBJ2-3; possible D gene TRBD2, 6 bases. This CDR3 region has 15 residues. Trimming left V 11 bases short and J 0 bases short, with 18 bases between. Germline V gives CDR1 SGHTA, CDR2 FQGTGA. The CDR3 DNA is TGTGCCTCCCACCCCGGGGGAGGTAGCACAGATACGCAGTATTTT. This encodes CASHPGGGSTDTQYF.

At least ten counts were recorded for this clone. The chain uses TRBV27 and TRBJ1-4; D perhaps matches TRBD1 (6 bases). The CDR3 runs 14 residues. Trimming took off 5 bases at V and 6 bases at J, with 13 bases between the two ends. CDR1 and CDR2 (germline): MNHEY, SMNVEV (reference sequence). DNA for the CDR3: TGTGCCAGCAGTCCGCAGGGGTACGATGAAAAACTGTTTTTT. This sequence encodes CASSPQGYDEKLFF.

The genes are TRBV6-4 and TRBJ2-1; 8 positions match TRBD1. The CDR3 covers 15 residues. From germline, CDR1 is MRHNA and CDR2 SNTAGT. V was pared by 4 bases and J by 8 bases, with 10 bases of the junction left unmatched. CDR3 residues: CASSAQDRVEYEQFF. The CDR3 bases are TGTGCCAGCAGTGCCCAGGACAGGGTTGAGTATGAGCAGTTCTTC.

Comments on this clone: Additional DNA sequences in this sample encode the identical CDR3. The J gene is TRBJ2-1, the V gene TRBV18; 8 bases agree with TRBD1. With V trimmed by 3 bases and J by 3 bases, 1 base remained unmatched. CDR3 length: 14 residues. Germline V gene data show CDR1 as KGHSH and CDR2 as LQKENI. DNA for the CDR3: TGTGCCAGCTCACCTGGACAGGGCTACAATGAGCAGTTCTTC. Protein sequence: CASSPGQGYNEQFF.

In its sample, this clone was seen a few times. The chain is built from TRBV4-3 and TRBJ1-5, with 9 bases lining up with TRBD1. The V and J ends lost 2 bases and 6 bases, in that order; junction bases with no gene match: 5. The CDR3 is 15 amino acids. CDR1 is LGHNA and CDR2 is YSLEER in the germline V gene. The CDR3 DNA reads as TGCGCCAGCAGCCAAAACAGGGGGCTCAGTCAGCCCCAGCATTTT. It translates to CASSQNRGLSQPQHF.

The chain uses TRBV5-4 and TRBJ2-3; D possibly corresponds to TRBD2 (7 bases). Germline lookup yields CDR1 SGHNT and CDR2 YYREEE (reference sequence). The CDR3 is made up of 15 amino acids. V dropped 5 bases and J dropped 0 bases, with 13 bases sitting between them. The chain's CDR3 is CASRRGGLSTDTQYF. The CDR3 bases are TGTGCCAGCAGAAGGGGGGGACTAAGCACAGATACGCAGTATTTT.

This rearrangement joins TRBV11-2 to TRBJ1-1; D perhaps matches TRBD1 (5 bases). Trimming stripped 2 bases from V and 4 bases from J, with 11 bases between. This CDR3 spans 14 amino acids. Germline V gene data show CDR1 as SGHAT and CDR2 as FQNNGV. The CDR3 is CASSLQGWGTEAFF. The CDR3 region has the DNA TGTGCCAGCAGCTTACAGGGATGGGGCACTGAAGCTTTCTTT. Combining the CDR3 with reference TRBV11-2 and TRBJ1-1 gives the whole variable domain EAGVAQSPRYKIIEKRQSVAFWCNPISGHATLYWYQQILGQGPKLLIQFQNNGVVDDSQLPKDRFSAERLKGVDSTLKIQPAKLEDSAVYLCASSLQGWGTEAFFGQGTRLTVV.

The sample holds a few counts of this clone. V usage is TRBV6-1 and J usage is TRBJ2-1; D unresolved. In germline, CDR1 is MNHNS, CDR2 SASEGT. The CDR3 spans 12 residues. The germline V and J ends were trimmed by 3 bases and 9 bases, with 9 bases remaining between them. The CDR3 DNA reads TGTGCCAGCAGTGACCAGGTCGGTGAGCAGTTCTTC. This translates into CASSDQVGEQFF.

The chain joins TRBV7-9 to TRBJ2-3; the D is unclear. Trimming removed 3 bases from V and 7 bases from J, with 8 bases in between. CDR3 length: 12 amino acids. The germline V gene encodes CDR1 SEHNR and CDR2 FQNEAQ (reference sequence). CDR3 bases: TGTGCCAGCAGCTTGGGCAGAAATACGCAGTATTTT. Its protein product is CASSLGRNTQYF. Filled out from reference TRBV7-9 and TRBJ2-3, the complete variable domain reads DTGVSQNPRHKITKRGQNVTFRCDPISEHNRLYWYRQTLGQGPEFLTYFQNEAQLEKSRLLSDRFSAERPKGSFSTLEIQRTEQGDSAMYLCASSLGRNTQYFGPGTRLTVL.

In its sample, this clone was seen a few times. The chain recombines TRBV2 with TRBJ2-2; the D gene is possibly TRBD1 (6 bases). Germline lookup yields CDR1 SNHLY and CDR2 FYNNEI. The CDR3 sequence is 14 residues long. Trimming removed 6 bases at V and 3 bases at J, with 11 bases between. The CDR3 protein is CASRGQGYTGELFF. The CDR3 nucleotides read TGTGCCAGCAGGGGGCAGGGGTACACCGGGGAGCTGTTTTTT.

V gene TRBV11-2 combines with J gene TRBJ2-3; the D gene is possibly TRBD1 (6 bases). Germline V gene lookup returns CDR1 SGHAT and CDR2 FQNNGV. The CDR3 has 14 residues. V was shortened by 2 bases and J by 1 base, with 7 bases between the two germline ends. CDR3 amino acids: CASSLSGGTDTQYF. The CDR3 DNA follows: TGTGCCAGCAGCTTATCAGGGGGCACAGATACGCAGTATTTT.

V gene TRBV4-3 combines with J gene TRBJ2-3, with TRBD2 as a possible D gene (6 bases). This CDR3 is 15 amino acids long. V gave up 0 bases and J gave up 3 bases, with 10 bases separating them. Germline V gene lookup returns CDR1 LGHNA and CDR2 YSLEER. CDR3: CASSQDVAATDTQYF. CDR3 bases: TGCGCCAGCAGCCAAGATGTAGCGGCAACAGATACGCAGTATTTT.

The chain combines TRBV2 with TRBJ1-1, with D unclear. CDR1 is SNHLY and CDR2 is FYNNEI in the germline V gene. This CDR3 is built from 12 residues. Trimming took 6 bases from V and 2 from J, leaving 7 bases between them. Here the CDR3 DNA reads TGTGCCAGCAGGAAGAGTAACACTGAAGCTTTCTTT. Encoded protein: CASRKSNTEAFF.

This clone turned up a few times. The chain carries TRBV7-2 and TRBJ2-3; D perhaps matches TRBD1 (8 bases). The CDR3 is made up of 15 amino acids. Trimming removed 1 base from V and 6 bases from J, with 14 bases in between. From germline, CDR1 is SGHTA and CDR2 FQGNSA. As DNA, the CDR3 is TGTGCCAGCAGCTTAGTCGACAGGGGAGGGGATACGCAGTATTTT. This codes for CASSLVDRGGDTQYF.

This clone was counted only a few times. The chain joins TRBV7-9 to TRBJ2-1, with TRBD1 as a possible D gene (6 bases). Germline CDR1 and CDR2: SEHNR and FQNEAQ (reference sequence). The CDR3 totals 17 residues. V shed 1 base and J shed 0 bases, with 13 bases lying between them. CDR3 sequence: CASSLDMGARSYNEQFF. CDR3 coding DNA: TGTGCCAGCAGCTTAGATATGGGGGCACGCTCCTACAATGAGCAGTTCTTC.

Here the CDR3 reads CASSKIDQPQHF. The CDR3 DNA follows: TGTGCCAGTAGTAAGATAGATCAGCCCCAGCATTTT. This chain joins TRBV19 and TRBJ1-5; D remains ambiguous. Germline V lookup: CDR1 LNHDA, CDR2 SQIVND (reference sequence). The CDR3 runs 12 residues. The V end lost 4 bases, the J end lost 5 bases, and 6 bases lay between the germline ends. Full variable domain (missing parts from reference TRBV19 and TRBJ1-5): DGGITQSPKYLFRKEGQNVTLSCEQNLNHDAMYWYRQDPGQGLRLIYYSQIVNDFQKGDIAEGYSVSREKKESFPLTVTSAQKNPTAFYLCASSKIDQPQHFGDGTRLSIL.

The V call is TRBV7-3, the J call TRBJ2-1, with D perhaps TRBD1 (6 bases). CDR1 and CDR2 (germline): SGHTA, FQGTGA. V lost 1 base and J lost 2, with 12 bases in between. The CDR3 has 16 residues. The CDR3 sequence: CASSLIGTGTYNEQFF. DNA for the CDR3: TGTGCCAGCAGCTTAATCGGTACAGGGACCTACAATGAGCAGTTCTTC.

The gene calls are TRBV9 and TRBJ2-5; tentatively, D is TRBD2 (6 bases). This CDR3 comprises 16 residues. V lost 3 bases to trimming and J lost 5 bases, with 20 bases between them. Germline-derived CDR1 and CDR2 are SGDLS and YYNGEE. The CDR3 here is CASSGFSGTSRETQYF. In DNA form, the CDR3 reads TGTGCCAGCAGCGGATTCTCCGGGACTTCGAGGGAGACCCAGTACTTC. Filled out from reference TRBV9 and TRBJ2-5, the complete variable domain reads DSGVTQTPKHLITATGQRVTLRCSPRSGDLSVYWYQQSLDQGLQFLIQYYNGEERAKGNILERFSAQQFPDLHSELNLSSLELGDSALYFCASSGFSGTSRETQYFGPGTRLLVL.

This clone was seen a handful of times. The chain links TRBV7-2 to TRBJ1-2, with 12 bases fitting TRBD1. After removal of 5 bases from V and 7 bases from J, the junction contained 14 bases not matched to a gene. This CDR3 contains 17 residues. Per the germline V gene, CDR1 is SGHTA and CDR2 is FQGNSA. Here the CDR3 reads CASSRAGTGGFRGGYTF. For the CDR3, the DNA is TGTGCCAGCAGCAGAGCCGGGACAGGGGGCTTCCGCGGTGGCTACACCTTC.

This clone was recorded a few times. The rearrangement joins TRBV6-6 to TRBJ1-1; 9 bases are shared with TRBD1. The CDR3 runs 14 residues. Germline lookup yields CDR1 MNHNY and CDR2 SVGAGI (reference sequence). The ends lost 4 bases at V and 4 bases at J; junction bases unmatched: 4. In DNA, the CDR3 is TGTGCCAGCAGTTTGGACAGGGGACGCACTGAAGCTTTCTTT. It specifies CASSLDRGRTEAFF.

This clone showed up just a few times. Written as DNA, the CDR3 is TGTGCCAGCAGTTTCGGACAGAAGAACACTGAAGCTTTCTTT. Translating gives CASSFGQKNTEAFF. The gene calls are TRBV6-5 and TRBJ1-1; D might be TRBD1 (6 bases). This CDR3 spans 14 amino acids. Germline V gives CDR1 MNHEY, CDR2 SVGAGI. Between the trimmed V and J ends, which lost 4 bases and 1 base, there was a span of 10 bases.

The CDR3 DNA sequence: TGTGCCAGCAGCCGCCCTCTTTTTTTGGCTTCTGAAGCTTTCTTT. Translation gives CASSRPLFLASEAFF. V is TRBV7-2 and J is TRBJ1-1; D call uncertain. The ends were cut back, 5 bases at V and 6 bases at J, with 19 bases in the middle. Germline loops: CDR1 SGHTA, CDR2 FQGNSA. The CDR3 extends over 15 amino acids.